These 7 T cell receptor beta chains share one sample of origin, sequenced in a study of blood T cell repertoires in COVID-19. The table came from immunoSEQ multiplex PCR; TCRdb's copy has only in-frame clones and leaves some out. The sample consists of under 300,000 clones, about 81% of them appearing once. Specimen: peripheral blood. The receptors shown here come from a human donor with COVID-19, enrolled during active disease. The donor label of this sample is uncertain.

V and J are TRBV15 and TRBJ1-2; no firm D call. CDR3 length equals 15 residues. V lost 1 base and J 2 bases, leaving 11 bases between the germline ends. Germline-derived CDR1 and CDR2 are LNHNV and YYDKDF (reference sequence). DNA for the CDR3: TGTGCCACCAGCAGAGGTGGCACGGGAAACTATGGCTACACCTTC. Amino acids: CATSRGGTGNYGYTF.

The genes are TRBV6-2 or TRBV6-3 and TRBJ1-6; D unresolved. CDR3 length: 15 residues. The V end was cut by 5 bases, the J end by 10 bases, with 18 bases between. The germline V gene has CDR1 MNHEY and CDR2 SVGEGT. The CDR3 sequence is CASSPLATDGSPLHF. CDR3 DNA: TGTGCCAGCAGTCCATTAGCCACCGACGGATCACCCCTCCACTTT.

The V gene is TRBV7-9, the J gene TRBJ2-2; no reliable D call. Per germline, CDR1 SEHNR and CDR2 FQNEAQ (reference sequence). The V and J ends lost 11 bases and 6 bases respectively, with 19 bases between them. The CDR3 contains 14 residues. This chain's CDR3 is CASLVERGAGELFF. As DNA, the CDR3 is TGTGCCTCGCTGGTAGAGCGCGGAGCCGGGGAGCTGTTTTTT. Complete variable domain (other parts from reference TRBV7-9 and TRBJ2-2): DTGVSQNPRHKITKRGQNVTFRCDPISEHNRLYWYRQTLGQGPEFLTYFQNEAQLEKSRLLSDRFSAERPKGSFSTLEIQRTEQGDSAMYLCASLVERGAGELFFGEGSRLTVL.

This clone has only one observation. The rearrangement joins TRBV7-2 to TRBJ2-5, with a possible D match to TRBD2 (6 bases). This CDR3 contains 14 residues. V lost 5 bases to trimming and J lost 2 bases, with 12 bases between them. Germline V gives CDR1 SGHTA, CDR2 FQGNSA. CDR3 sequence (DNA): TGTGCCAGCAGCCTTAGCGGAGAGCAAGAGACCCAGTACTTC. This sequence encodes CASSLSGEQETQYF.

Only a few counts were recorded for this clone. Other nucleotide sequences from this sample produce the same CDR3. This chain uses TRBV7-3 with TRBJ2-1; a weak D match, TRBD1 (7 bases). The CDR3 covers 15 residues. Germline assignment: CDR1 SGHTA and CDR2 FQGTGA. Trimming pared 2 bases from V and 2 bases from J, leaving 10 bases between. The CDR3 protein is CASSLAGGTYNEQFF. DNA of the CDR3: TGTGCCAGCAGCTTAGCAGGGGGGACCTACAATGAGCAGTTCTTC.

This clone was counted between two and nine times. V usage is TRBV19 and J usage is TRBJ2-5, with TRBD1 identical over 9 bases. V gave up 5 bases and J gave up 0 bases; unmatched junction bases: 4. The germline CDR1 and CDR2 sequences are LNHDA and SQIVND (reference sequence). The CDR3 is 15 amino acids. DNA for the CDR3: TGTGCCAGTAGTCCAAGGACAGGGGACCAAGAGACCCAGTACTTC. It specifies CASSPRTGDQETQYF. The entire variable domain, with the rest obtained from reference TRBV19 and TRBJ2-5, is as follows: DGGITQSPKYLFRKEGQNVTLSCEQNLNHDAMYWYRQDPGQGLRLIYYSQIVNDFQKGDIAEGYSVSREKKESFPLTVTSAQKNPTAFYLCASSPRTGDQETQYFGPGTRLLVL.

On this clone: The same CDR3 can be traced to other DNA sequences in this sample. V and J are TRBV5-1 and TRBJ2-7; weak D call: TRBD2 (6 bases). There are 13 residues in the CDR3. The V and J ends lost 0 bases and 7 bases respectively, with 11 bases between them. Looked up from germline, CDR1 is SGHRS and CDR2 is YFSETQ. The CDR3 region has the DNA TGCGCCAGCAGCTTGGCCGGGACTGAGGAGCAGTACTTC. It specifies CASSLAGTEEQYF.